Listed below are T cell receptor beta chains from one sample, sequenced in a study of CD8+CD57+ T cells in acquired aplastic anemia. MiXCR, applied by TCRdb to the reads, yields one record per CDR3 protein. Among just over 400,000 distinct CDR3 sequences listed, 55% to 70% were seen once. The sample consisted of sorted CD4+, CD8+, or CD8+CD57+ T cells (not recorded which) from PBMCs. These receptors came from a human donor in good health, serving as a control. Both conserved end residues are part of each CDR3. Fields, in order: J gene, V gene, D gene, clone size, CDR3 DNA, CDR3 protein. A D gene is named only where the DNA matches it firmly. Clone sizes are given selectively: once, few, many, or a class where the clone is expanded.

j_gene: TRBJ2-7
v_gene: TRBV15
d_gene: -
abundance: -
CDR3nt: TGTGCCACCAGCTTAACACAGGATGAGCATTACTTC
CDR3aa: CATSLTQDEHYF

j_gene: TRBJ1-4
v_gene: TRBV2
d_gene: -
abundance: many
CDR3nt: TGTGCCAGCAGTGGGAACAGACCTGGCGGTGAAAAACTGTTTTTT
CDR3aa: CASSGNRPGGEKLFF

j_gene: TRBJ2-7
v_gene: TRBV7-2
d_gene: -
abundance: -
CDR3nt: TGTGCCAGCAGCTTGTCAAGCTCCTACGAGCAGTACTTC
CDR3aa: CASSLSSSYEQYF

j_gene: TRBJ2-7
v_gene: TRBV15
d_gene: TRBD1
abundance: few
CDR3nt: TGTGCCACCAGCACCGGGACAGGAGGGTCCTACGAGCAGTACTTC
CDR3aa: CATSTGTGGSYEQYF

j_gene: TRBJ2-3
v_gene: TRBV11-2
d_gene: TRBD2
abundance: once
CDR3nt: TGTGCCAGCAGCTTATGGTGTAGATCGGGGGGAGATACGCAGTATTTT
CDR3aa: CASSLWCRSGGDTQYF

j_gene: TRBJ1-6
v_gene: TRBV7-9
d_gene: -
abundance: once
CDR3nt: -
CDR3aa: CASSLDSHSPLHFHF

j_gene: TRBJ2-7
v_gene: TRBV20-1
d_gene: -
abundance: many
CDR3nt: TGCAGTGCAAAAGACCTAACCTACGAGCAGTACTTC
CDR3aa: CSAKDLTYEQYF

j_gene: TRBJ1-2
v_gene: TRBV19
d_gene: -
abundance: -
CDR3nt: TGTGCCAGTACCCTCGGGAGGGACTATGGCTACACCTTC
CDR3aa: CASTLGRDYGYTF

j_gene: TRBJ2-3
v_gene: TRBV5-1
d_gene: -
abundance: many
CDR3nt: TGCGCCAGCAGCTTTACTTCAGATACGCAGTATTTT
CDR3aa: CASSFTSDTQYF

j_gene: TRBJ2-1
v_gene: TRBV15
d_gene: -
abundance: -
CDR3nt: TGTGCCACCAGCAGACGGGTCGAAGGACGGGATGAGCAGTTCTTC
CDR3aa: CATSRRVEGRDEQFF

j_gene: TRBJ2-3
v_gene: TRBV9
d_gene: -
abundance: -
CDR3nt: TGTGCCAGCAGCGTAGAGAGCGGGACAGATACGCAGTATTTT
CDR3aa: CASSVESGTDTQYF

j_gene: TRBJ1-6
v_gene: TRBV9
d_gene: TRBD1
abundance: -
CDR3nt: TGTGCCAGCAGCATTGACAGGGCCCATACGCACCTCCACTTT
CDR3aa: CASSIDRAHTHLHF

j_gene: TRBJ1-2
v_gene: TRBV20-1
d_gene: -
abundance: -
CDR3nt: TGCAGTGCTAGACGGCAGGGTCCGTGGTATGGCTACACCTTC
CDR3aa: CSARRQGPWYGYTF

j_gene: TRBJ1-3
v_gene: TRBV6-5
d_gene: -
abundance: many
CDR3nt: TGTGCCAGCAGTTACCGAACTGGAAACACCATATATTTT
CDR3aa: CASSYRTGNTIYF

j_gene: TRBJ2-2
v_gene: TRBV7-3
d_gene: -
abundance: -
CDR3nt: TGTGCCAGCAGCCCAGTATCGAACGCCGGGGAGCTGTGTTTT
CDR3aa: CASSPVSNAGELCF

j_gene: TRBJ1-6
v_gene: TRBV12-3/TRBV12-4
d_gene: -
abundance: many
CDR3nt: TGTGCCAGCAGTTCCGGGCTCGGTTCACCCCTCCACTTT
CDR3aa: CASSSGLGSPLHF

j_gene: TRBJ2-7
v_gene: TRBV5-1
d_gene: -
abundance: -
CDR3nt: TGTGCCAGCCACATGGAGGCTGGCGAGCAGTACTTC
CDR3aa: CASHMEAGEQYF

j_gene: TRBJ2-7
v_gene: TRBV5-6
d_gene: -
abundance: -
CDR3nt: TGTGCCAGCAGCTTGGAGGCCAACTACGAGCAGTACTTC
CDR3aa: CASSLEANYEQYF

j_gene: TRBJ2-7
v_gene: TRBV5-5
d_gene: -
abundance: -
CDR3nt: TGTGCCACCAGCAGGGTTCCCGGCGACGCGCAGTACTTC
CDR3aa: CATSRVPGDAQYF

j_gene: TRBJ2-5
v_gene: TRBV5-8
d_gene: TRBD1
abundance: many
CDR3nt: TGTGCCAGCAGGAGGGACAGGCTGGAGACCCAGTACTTC
CDR3aa: CASRRDRLETQYF

j_gene: TRBJ2-1
v_gene: TRBV30
d_gene: -
abundance: many
CDR3nt: TGTGCCTCGGGGACCGGGACGGAGCAGTTCTTC
CDR3aa: CASGTGTEQFF

j_gene: TRBJ1-3
v_gene: TRBV9
d_gene: TRBD1
abundance: -
CDR3nt: TGTGCCAGCAGCGCTGGAGGACAGGGGAGTTCACACCCCATATATTTT
CDR3aa: CASSAGGQGSSHPIYF

j_gene: TRBJ1-6
v_gene: TRBV5-1
d_gene: -
abundance: -
CDR3nt: TGCGCCAGCAGCTTGACTACAGCGAATTCTAATTCACCCCTCCACTTT
CDR3aa: CASSLTTANSNSPLHF

j_gene: TRBJ1-2
v_gene: TRBV6-1
d_gene: -
abundance: -
CDR3nt: TGTGCCAGCAGTATGATCCGGGGAAACTATGGCTACACCTTC
CDR3aa: CASSMIRGNYGYTF

j_gene: TRBJ2-6
v_gene: TRBV20-1
d_gene: -
abundance: -
CDR3nt: TGCAGTGCTAGTCGGGCAGCGGGTGGGGCCAACGTCCTGACTTTC
CDR3aa: CSASRAAGGANVLTF

j_gene: TRBJ1-1
v_gene: TRBV9
d_gene: TRBD1
abundance: -
CDR3nt: TGTGCCACCAGCAACAACAGGGGTTCGAACACTGAGGCTTTCTTT
CDR3aa: CATSNNRGSNTEAFF

j_gene: TRBJ1-2
v_gene: TRBV29-1
d_gene: -
abundance: few
CDR3nt: TGCAGCGTAGCGCACAGGACGCACTATGGCTACACCTTC
CDR3aa: CSVAHRTHYGYTF

j_gene: TRBJ1-5
v_gene: TRBV29-1
d_gene: -
abundance: -
CDR3nt: TGCAGCGTTGGGGACACCAATCAGCCCCAGCATTTT
CDR3aa: CSVGDTNQPQHF

j_gene: TRBJ2-1
v_gene: TRBV29-1
d_gene: TRBD2
abundance: -
CDR3nt: TGCAGCGTCGGCGGGGGGGCGAAGGATGAGCAGTTCTTC
CDR3aa: CSVGGGAKDEQFF

j_gene: TRBJ1-1
v_gene: TRBV15
d_gene: -
abundance: -
CDR3nt: TGTGCCACCAGAAGAACAGGGTCGAGGAACACTGAAGCTTTCTTT
CDR3aa: CATRRTGSRNTEAFF

j_gene: TRBJ2-7
v_gene: TRBV19
d_gene: -
abundance: many
CDR3nt: TGTGCCAGTAGTATCCAGGGGCCCTACGAGCAGTACTTC
CDR3aa: CASSIQGPYEQYF

j_gene: TRBJ2-5
v_gene: TRBV2
d_gene: -
abundance: -
CDR3nt: TGCGCCAGCAGTCATAGGACAGAAGCGGAGACCCAGTACTTC
CDR3aa: CASSHRTEAETQYF

j_gene: TRBJ1-2
v_gene: TRBV20-1
d_gene: TRBD1
abundance: -
CDR3nt: TGCAGCGTTTGGGACAGGGAACGGTATGGCTACACCTTC
CDR3aa: CSVWDRERYGYTF

j_gene: TRBJ2-7
v_gene: TRBV19
d_gene: -
abundance: -
CDR3nt: TGTGCCAGTAGTATCGGGGTAAACGAGCAGTACTTC
CDR3aa: CASSIGVNEQYF

j_gene: TRBJ1-1
v_gene: TRBV12-3/TRBV12-4
d_gene: -
abundance: many
CDR3nt: TGTGCCAGCAGTCCCGGACAGAACACTGAAGCTTTCTTT
CDR3aa: CASSPGQNTEAFF

j_gene: TRBJ2-5
v_gene: TRBV15
d_gene: TRBD1
abundance: many
CDR3nt: TGTGCCACCAGCGGGACAGTCTTTGGTCAAGAGACCCAGTACTTC
CDR3aa: CATSGTVFGQETQYF

j_gene: TRBJ1-2
v_gene: TRBV7-3
d_gene: -
abundance: many
CDR3nt: TGTGCCAGCAGCTTATCTGGGGGAAGCGATGGCTACACCTTC
CDR3aa: CASSLSGGSDGYTF

j_gene: TRBJ2-2
v_gene: TRBV5-1
d_gene: -
abundance: -
CDR3nt: TGTGCCAGCAGTTTTATGGAGACCCAGGAGCTGTTTTTT
CDR3aa: CASSFMETQELFF

j_gene: TRBJ2-7
v_gene: TRBV9
d_gene: -
abundance: -
CDR3nt: TGTGCCAGCAGCGCGGGGGTAGCGGACGGGGAGCTGTACTTC
CDR3aa: CASSAGVADGELYF

j_gene: TRBJ1-5
v_gene: TRBV24-1
d_gene: -
abundance: many
CDR3nt: TGTGCCACCAGTTCGGAGGGCGAGTATCAGCCCCAGCATTTT
CDR3aa: CATSSEGEYQPQHF

j_gene: TRBJ1-2
v_gene: TRBV2
d_gene: -
abundance: -
CDR3nt: TGTGCCAGCAGCTACACAGGTTCCTATGGCTACACCTTC
CDR3aa: CASSYTGSYGYTF

j_gene: TRBJ1-2
v_gene: TRBV5-6
d_gene: -
abundance: many
CDR3nt: TGTGCCAGCAGCGTTCAAACAGGGTACGGAGACTATGGCTACACCTTC
CDR3aa: CASSVQTGYGDYGYTF

j_gene: TRBJ2-1
v_gene: TRBV20-1
d_gene: -
abundance: few
CDR3nt: TGCAGTGCTAGTCGAGGGGGGGTTCGCAATGAGCAGTTCTTC
CDR3aa: CSASRGGVRNEQFF

j_gene: TRBJ1-6
v_gene: TRBV4-3
d_gene: TRBD1
abundance: -
CDR3nt: TGCGCCAGCAGCCATAGACAGGGACTTTCTTATAATTCACCTCTCCACTTT
CDR3aa: CASSHRQGLSYNSPLHF

j_gene: TRBJ1-5
v_gene: TRBV6-4
d_gene: TRBD1
abundance: many
CDR3nt: TGTGCCAGCAGTGAGCAGGGGGGTCAGCCCCAGCATTTT
CDR3aa: CASSEQGGQPQHF

j_gene: TRBJ2-7
v_gene: TRBV29-1
d_gene: TRBD2
abundance: few
CDR3nt: TGCAGCGTTGGAAGTAGGGCGGGAGGGCCTTTCGGCGAGCAGTACTTC
CDR3aa: CSVGSRAGGPFGEQYF

j_gene: TRBJ1-2
v_gene: TRBV5-1
d_gene: -
abundance: few
CDR3nt: TGCGCCGGCAGCGTCGTGGGGGGCATGGATGACTACACCTTC
CDR3aa: CAGSVVGGMDDYTF

j_gene: TRBJ2-7
v_gene: TRBV7-7
d_gene: TRBD1
abundance: -
CDR3nt: TGTGCCAGCAGCTTAGGAGGACAGGTTGACGAGCAGTACTTC
CDR3aa: CASSLGGQVDEQYF

j_gene: TRBJ2-5
v_gene: TRBV7-2
d_gene: -
abundance: -
CDR3nt: TGTGCCAGCAGCTGGAACAACCTCGGGCGGGAGACCCAGTACTTC
CDR3aa: CASSWNNLGRETQYF

j_gene: TRBJ2-5
v_gene: TRBV7-2
d_gene: -
abundance: once
CDR3nt: TGTGCCAGCAGCTCCCAAGCCTATAATTCACCCCTCCACTTC
CDR3aa: CASSSQAYNSPLHF

j_gene: TRBJ1-6
v_gene: TRBV20-1
d_gene: -
abundance: -
CDR3nt: TGCAGTGCGACAGAGAGATCCGTTTCCGATAATTCACCCCTCCACTTT
CDR3aa: CSATERSVSDNSPLHF